These 27 T cell receptor beta chains share one sample of origin, sequenced in a study of T cells expressing NK-cell markers. TCRdb re-called the 5' RACE reads and gives one entry per CDR3 protein, without DNA. In total, the table holds 150,000 to 180,000 distinct CDR3 sequences. Sequencing was performed on blood T cells: a sorted CD56 or NKG2C T cell subset, CD4+ or CD8+ T cells, or bulk PBMC T cells (not recorded which). Receptors were obtained from a woman aged 50 to 65 in good health.

This rearrangement joins TRBV2 to TRBJ2-3; absent DNA, TCRdb's TRBD1 call cannot be checked. Germline assignment: CDR1 SNHLY and CDR2 FYNNEI. CDR3 size: 15 residues. The CDR3 is CASTRPGQDTDTQYF.

The chain links TRBV2 to TRBJ2-1; the TCRdb D gene call, TRBD1, has no DNA to confirm it. CDR1 SNHLY and CDR2 FYNNEI come from the germline V gene. This CDR3 is 13 amino acids long. This chain's CDR3 is CASSGRDPNEQFF.

The chain joins TRBV24-1 to TRBJ2-3; TCRdb reports TRBD1, a call that lacks DNA to check it against. The length of the CDR3 is 13 residues. Looked up from germline, CDR1 is KGHDR and CDR2 is SFDVKD. This CDR3 is CATSAGQTDTQYF.

The genes are TRBV30 and TRBJ2-3; the TCRdb call, TRBD2, lacks DNA for checking. Germline CDR1 reads GTSNPN; CDR2 reads SVGIG (reference sequence). CDR3 length: 15 amino acids. The CDR3 is CAWSAVASGKDTQYF.

This rearrangement joins TRBV10-3 to TRBJ2-7; checking the TCRdb D call of TRBD2 is not possible without DNA. CDR1 ENHRY and CDR2 SYGVKD come from the germline V gene. This CDR3 is 14 amino acids long. The CDR3 sequence is CAITAGGPPYEQYF.

This chain connects TRBV18 to TRBJ2-3; as DNA is missing, the TRBD1 call by TCRdb cannot be tested. Looked up from germline, CDR1 is KGHSH and CDR2 is LQKENI. The length of the CDR3 is 14 residues. CDR3 in amino acids: CASSPGTDTDTQYF.

CDR3 residues: CASSPDLTFPEQYF. The chain uses TRBV12-3 or TRBV12-4 and TRBJ2-7. The CDR3 is made up of 14 amino acids.

The V and J genes are TRBV4-1 and TRBJ2-4; absent DNA, TCRdb's TRBD1 call cannot be checked. CDR1 is MGHRA, CDR2 YSYEKL, per germline. CDR3 length: 14 residues. The CDR3 loop is CASSPPSLGNIQYF.

The gene calls are TRBV29-1 and TRBJ2-1; TCRdb calls TRBD2, which cannot be checked without DNA. The CDR3 consists of 13 residues. CDR1 is SQVTM and CDR2 is ANQGSEA in the germline V gene. CDR3 loop: CSVEGGSRNEQFF.

The J gene is TRBJ1-2, the V gene TRBV6-5; TCRdb lists TRBD1, though no DNA is available to test this call. The CDR3 loop spans 14 amino acids. CDR1 MNHEY and CDR2 SVGAGI come from the germline V gene. CDR3 region: CASSYSSGGDGYTF.

V usage is TRBV7-9 and J usage is TRBJ2-2; TCRdb picks TRBD2, but there is no DNA to check that call. The CDR3 contains 16 residues. In germline, CDR1 is SEHNR, CDR2 FQNEAQ (reference sequence). CDR3 amino acids: CASSTREGETTGELFF.

The chain links TRBV3-1 to TRBJ2-4. This CDR3 is 15 amino acids long. From germline, CDR1 is LGHDT and CDR2 YNNKEL (reference sequence). This CDR3 is CASSQDGIAKNIQYF.

CDR3 loop: CASSHRQGPNTGELFF. The chain couples TRBV4-1 to TRBJ2-2; TCRdb lists TRBD1, though no DNA is available to test this call. This CDR3 comprises 16 residues. Germline V gene sequence: CDR1 MGHRA, CDR2 YSYEKL.

The chain is built from TRBV6-5 and TRBJ2-2. Looked up from germline, CDR1 is MNHEY and CDR2 is SVGAGI. This CDR3 is 12 amino acids long. CDR3 protein: CASSSTGGELFF.

The V call is TRBV2, the J call TRBJ2-3. The CDR3 is made up of 13 amino acids. CDR1 SNHLY and CDR2 FYNNEI come from the germline V gene. CDR3: CASSESLLAAQYF.

The rearrangement joins TRBV5-6 to TRBJ2-1; lacking DNA, the TRBD1 call made by TCRdb goes unchecked. Germline assignment: CDR1 SGHDT and CDR2 YYEEEE. CDR3 length: 14 amino acids. The CDR3 protein is CASSSQDPGDEQFF.

The chain employs TRBV27 and TRBJ2-4; TCRdb outputs TRBD2, but without DNA this stays unchecked. From germline, CDR1 is MNHEY and CDR2 SMNVEV (reference sequence). CDR3 length equals 14 residues. The CDR3 region is CASSLSETSSIQYF.

The chain joins TRBV7-6 to TRBJ2-3; the D call from TCRdb, TRBD2, cannot be confirmed without DNA. Germline lookup yields CDR1 SGHVS and CDR2 FNYEAQ. The CDR3 is made up of 19 amino acids. This CDR3 reads CASSSIAGLAGGNTDTQYF.

The chain employs TRBV20-1 and TRBJ1-5; TCRdb lists TRBD1, though no DNA is available to test this call. There are 14 residues in the CDR3. Germline V lookup: CDR1 DFQATT, CDR2 SNEGSKA (reference sequence). The CDR3 reads CSAGPGQANQPQHF.

The rearrangement links TRBV7-9 to TRBJ1-2; the TCRdb call, TRBD1, lacks DNA for checking. This CDR3 spans 15 amino acids. Germline V gene data show CDR1 as SEHNR and CDR2 as FQNEAQ (reference sequence). CDR3 amino acids: CASSLGTGEKDGYTF.

The genes are TRBV11-2 and TRBJ2-1; TCRdb returns TRBD2, unconfirmable since there is no DNA. The CDR3 is made up of 15 amino acids. The germline CDR1 and CDR2 sequences are SGHAT and FQNNGV. CDR3 amino acids: CASSPRVREGYEQFF.

The chain links TRBV5-1 to TRBJ1-4. The CDR3 extends over 13 amino acids. Germline V gives CDR1 SGHRS, CDR2 YFSETQ. Here the CDR3 reads CASREGTNEKLFF. Supplemented by reference TRBV5-1 and TRBJ1-4, the full variable domain reads KAGVTQTPRYLIKTRGQQVTLSCSPISGHRSVSWYQQTPGQGLQFLFEYFSETQRNKGNFPGRFSGRQFSNSRSEMNVSTLELGDSALYLCASREGTNEKLFFGSGTQLSVL.

The V and J genes are TRBV20-1 and TRBJ1-1; TCRdb designates TRBD1, a call that cannot be tested without DNA. Germline V lookup: CDR1 DFQATT, CDR2 SNEGSKA (reference sequence). This CDR3 is 14 amino acids long. CDR3 amino acids: CSAREEFGGPEAFF.

V is TRBV6-6 and J is TRBJ1-5. Germline-derived CDR1 and CDR2 are MNHNY and SVGAGI (reference sequence). The CDR3 has 15 amino acids. The CDR3 region is CASFSGANSNQPQHF.

The gene calls are TRBV28 and TRBJ2-2; TCRdb reports TRBD1, a call that lacks DNA to check it against. The CDR3 loop spans 14 amino acids. Germline V gene lookup returns CDR1 MDHEN and CDR2 SYDVKM. The CDR3 region is CAIGRTGDSGELFF.

The chain links TRBV24-1 to TRBJ2-2; the TRBD1 assignment by TCRdb is unverifiable without DNA. Per the germline V gene, CDR1 is KGHDR and CDR2 is SFDVKD. This CDR3 spans 15 amino acids. CDR3 residues: CATSDPDRDTGELFF.

The CDR3 sequence: CSVEDVDQPQHF. This rearrangement joins TRBV29-1 to TRBJ1-5. The germline CDR1 and CDR2 sequences are SQVTM and ANQGSEA. The CDR3 length is 12 residues.